The 25 T cell receptor beta chains in this list originate from one sample, sequenced in a study of OX40 agonist ivuxolimab in advanced cancers. Using immunoSEQ multiplex PCR, the repertoire was profiled, and TCRdb retains in-frame clones only, with some absent. Of about 79,000 clones in the sample, 80% to 90% were seen once. Material: CD4+ or CD8+ T cells sorted from blood, obtained in a trial of the OX40 agonist ivuxolimab. The receptors come from an adult with an advanced solid tumor such as melanoma, head and neck, liver or kidney cancer.

J is TRBJ2-7 and V is TRBV11-1; D is uncertain. The CDR3 covers 12 residues. Per the germline V gene, CDR1 is SGHAT and CDR2 is FQDESV (reference sequence). Trimming shortened V by 0 bases and J by 6 bases, and 6 bases separated the two germline ends. DNA for the CDR3: TGTGCCAGCAGCTTAGCTAAAAGCGAGCAGTACTTC. Its protein product is CASSLAKSEQYF. The whole variable domain, filled in from reference TRBV11-1 and TRBJ2-7, reads EAEVAQSPRYKITEKSQAVAFWCDPISGHATLYWYRQILGQGPELLVQFQDESVVDDSQLPKDRFSAERLKGVDSTLKIQPAELGDSAMYLCASSLAKSEQYFGPGTRLTVT.

CDR3 nucleotide sequence: TGTGCCAGCAGTGAACTCCCCCAAGAGACCCAGTACTTC. Translation: CASSELPQETQYF. The rearrangement links TRBV6-5 to TRBJ2-5; D call uncertain. Germline V CDR1 and CDR2: MNHEY, SVGAGI. This CDR3 has 13 amino acids. With 5 bases removed from V and 1 base from J, the gap between germline ends came to 8 bases.

This chain links TRBV6-5 with TRBJ1-2, with 9 bases aligning to TRBD1. This CDR3 comprises 14 residues. The junction had 3 bases not matched to a gene; V was cut back by 2 bases and J by 5 bases. Per the germline V gene, CDR1 is MNHEY and CDR2 is SVGAGI. The CDR3 sequence is CASSYGTGSYGYTF. The CDR3 nucleotides read TGTGCCAGCAGTTACGGGACAGGGTCGTATGGCTACACCTTC.

CDR3 amino acids: CASSYPSSMAGELFF. For the CDR3, the DNA is TGTGCCAGCTCATACCCGTCTAGCATGGCCGGGGAGCTGTTTTTT. The rearrangement links TRBV18 to TRBJ2-2; tentative D call: TRBD2 (5 bases). Germline V gene sequence: CDR1 KGHSH, CDR2 LQKENI. V was cut by 5 bases and J by 6 bases, with 16 bases left in between. The CDR3 is made up of 15 amino acids.

CDR3 bases: TGCGCCAGCAGCTTGGTTCCGGGAACAGGGGCAGATACGCAGTATTTT. It yields the protein CASSLVPGTGADTQYF. The V call is TRBV5-1, the J call TRBJ2-3; 7 nucleotides match TRBD1. Trimming removed 0 bases from V and 4 bases from J; junction bases left unmatched: 8. Germline assignment: CDR1 SGHRS and CDR2 YFSETQ. This CDR3 contains 16 residues.

V is TRBV19 and J is TRBJ2-1; TRBD2 matches 8 bases. Germline V gene data show CDR1 as LNHDA and CDR2 as SQIVND (reference sequence). The CDR3 is 15 amino acids. The J segment lost 3 bases and the V segment lost 7 bases, leaving 8 bases of the junction unmatched. CDR3 in amino acids: CASTSTSVDYNEQFF. The DNA of the CDR3 is TGTGCCAGTACCTCGACTAGCGTTGACTACAATGAGCAGTTCTTC.

In its sample, this clone was seen once. The V and J genes are TRBV19 and TRBJ2-3; 8 nucleotides agree with TRBD1. The germline V gene has CDR1 LNHDA and CDR2 SQIVND (reference sequence). The ends lost 5 bases at V and 0 bases at J; junction bases unmatched: 4. This CDR3 is 15 amino acids long. The CDR3 protein is CASSRGQGSTDTQYF. CDR3 DNA sequence: TGTGCCAGTAGTCGTGGACAGGGAAGCACAGATACGCAGTATTTT.

This clone occurred once. V usage is TRBV5-1 and J usage is TRBJ1-4; no definite D call. The V gene's germline CDR1 is SGHRS and CDR2 YFSETQ. The CDR3 totals 15 residues. Trimming shortened V by 0 bases and J by 2 bases, and 8 bases separated the two germline ends. CDR3 loop: CASSLGSATNEKLFF. For the CDR3, the DNA is TGCGCCAGCAGCTTGGGTTCAGCGACTAATGAAAAACTGTTTTTT. The whole variable domain, remainder taken from reference TRBV5-1 and TRBJ1-4, is KAGVTQTPRYLIKTRGQQVTLSCSPISGHRSVSWYQQTPGQGLQFLFEYFSETQRNKGNFPGRFSGRQFSNSRSEMNVSTLELGDSALYLCASSLGSATNEKLFFGSGTQLSVL.

The chain recombines TRBV11-3 with TRBJ2-1; TRBD2 matches at 14 bases. The CDR3 loop spans 17 amino acids. Germline assignment: CDR1 SGHNT and CDR2 YENEEA. The ends lost 5 bases at V and 3 bases at J; junction bases unmatched: 6. The DNA for the CDR3 is TGTGCCAGCAGCCCCCGACTAGCGGGAGGGCGCTACAATGAGCAGTTCTTC. Translation: CASSPRLAGGRYNEQFF. The variable domain in full, completed from reference TRBV11-3 and TRBJ2-1, reads EAGVVQSPRYKIIEKKQPVAFWCNPISGHNTLYWYLQNLGQGPELLIRYENEEAVDDSQLPKDRFSAERLKGVDSTLKIQPAELGDSAVYLCASSPRLAGGRYNEQFFGPGTRLTVL.

This chain connects TRBV29-1 to TRBJ2-2; TRBD1 is a possible D gene (6 bases). The CDR3 contains 14 residues. CDR1 is SQVTM, CDR2 ANQGSEA, per germline. With 2 bases removed from V and 3 bases from J, the gap between germline ends came to 10 bases. The CDR3 is CSVESTGYTGELFF. Written as DNA, the CDR3 is TGCAGCGTTGAATCCACAGGGTACACCGGGGAGCTGTTTTTT.

This chain uses TRBV6-1 with TRBJ2-1; D is ambiguous. CDR3 length: 13 amino acids. The germline V gene encodes CDR1 MNHNS and CDR2 SASEGT. V dropped 7 bases and J dropped 3 bases, with 10 bases sitting between them. CDR3: CASIDEIYNEQFF. CDR3 in DNA: TGTGCCAGCATTGATGAGATCTACAATGAGCAGTTCTTC.

The chain recombines TRBV5-8 with TRBJ1-1; no firm D call. Germline CDR1 is SGHTS and CDR2 is YDEGEE. The CDR3 sequence is 13 residues long. Trimming took 2 bases from V and 4 from J, leaving 9 bases between them. CDR3 nucleotide sequence: TGTGCCAGCAGCTTAGAAAGAAGCACTGAAGCTTTCTTT. It is translated as CASSLERSTEAFF.

V is TRBV19 and J is TRBJ1-5; D possibly corresponds to TRBD1 (5 bases). The CDR3 spans 15 residues. V was shortened by 4 bases and J by 1 base, with 11 bases between the two germline ends. The germline gives CDR1 LNHDA, CDR2 SQIVND (reference sequence). The CDR3 coding sequence is TGTGCCAGTAGTAGATCAGGGAACAGCAATCAGCCCCAGCATTTT. Protein product: CASSRSGNSNQPQHF.

The chain has TRBV7-9 and TRBJ2-7; the D gene could be TRBD1 or TRBD2 (6 bases each). This CDR3 is 13 amino acids long. The V gene's germline CDR1 is SEHNR and CDR2 FQNEAQ (reference sequence). V lost 5 bases and J 3 bases, leaving 11 bases between the germline ends. This CDR3 is CASSKRGVYEQYF. DNA of the CDR3: TGTGCCAGCAGCAAAAGGGGGGTCTACGAGCAGTACTTC.

The chain's CDR3 is CASSYSGQATEAFF. CDR3 nucleotides: TGTGCCAGCAGTTACTCGGGACAGGCCACTGAAGCTTTCTTT. The chain employs TRBV6-5 and TRBJ1-1, with TRBD1 matching 8 bases. V lost 0 bases, J lost 4 bases, and 1 base stayed unmatched. The CDR3 runs 14 residues. The germline V gene has CDR1 MNHEY and CDR2 SVGAGI.

The chain recombines TRBV19 with TRBJ2-1; TRBD1 or TRBD2 may be the D gene (7 bases each). V was clipped by 6 bases and J by 0 bases, with 24 bases between them. Germline CDR1 is LNHDA and CDR2 is SQIVND (reference sequence). The CDR3 is 19 amino acids. CDR3 coding DNA: TGTGCCAGTAGGGAGAGGGGGCTACTAGCGCAGAGCTCCTACAATGAGCAGTTCTTC. Encoded protein: CASRERGLLAQSSYNEQFF.

The chain joins TRBV5-4 to TRBJ2-2; the D is unclear. Germline assignment: CDR1 SGHNT and CDR2 YYREEE (reference sequence). V shed 0 bases and J shed 4 bases, with 10 bases lying between them. CDR3 length: 15 amino acids. CDR3 amino acids: CASSLEGRSTGELFF. The DNA of the CDR3 is TGTGCCAGCAGCTTGGAAGGCAGGAGCACCGGGGAGCTGTTTTTT.

The chain links TRBV4-1 to TRBJ2-6, with 7 bases that match TRBD1. V was clipped by 0 bases and J by 2 bases; unmatched bases: 4. Per germline, CDR1 MGHRA and CDR2 YSYEKL. CDR3 length equals 17 residues. The CDR3 region has the DNA TGCGCCAGCAGCCAAGATAAGGGGGCGGCTGGGGCCAACGTCCTGACTTTC. This sequence encodes CASSQDKGAAGANVLTF.

The V and J genes are TRBV7-9 and TRBJ2-7, with 8 nucleotides matching TRBD2. The CDR3 has 15 amino acids. The germline V gene has CDR1 SEHNR and CDR2 FQNEAQ (reference sequence). V lost 5 bases to trimming and J lost 2 bases; unmatched junction nucleotides: 8. CDR3 in DNA: TGTGCCAGCAGCCCCCTTGCGGGAGGTACCTACGAGCAGTACTTC. Protein product: CASSPLAGGTYEQYF. The full variable domain, rest sourced from reference TRBV7-9 and TRBJ2-7, is DTGVSQNPRHKITKRGQNVTFRCDPISEHNRLYWYRQTLGQGPEFLTYFQNEAQLEKSRLLSDRFSAERPKGSFSTLEIQRTEQGDSAMYLCASSPLAGGTYEQYFGPGTRLTVT.

The chain recombines TRBV5-1 with TRBJ1-1; 7 bases fit TRBD1. V dropped 7 bases and J dropped 12; count of bases not matched to a gene: 15. The CDR3 is 13 residues long. Germline assignment: CDR1 SGHRS and CDR2 YFSETQ. In DNA form, the CDR3 reads TGCGCCAGCGAAACAGGGGCGGGTGGTTTAACTTTCTTT. Its protein is CASETGAGGLTFF.

The V gene is TRBV18, the J gene TRBJ1-4, with D hard to call. V was clipped by 3 bases and J by 6 bases, with 14 bases between them. The CDR3 is 15 amino acids. Germline V gene lookup returns CDR1 KGHSH and CDR2 LQKENI. This CDR3 reads CASSPQEVLDEKLFF. Written as DNA, the CDR3 is TGTGCCAGCTCACCGCAGGAGGTGTTAGATGAAAAACTGTTTTTT. The full variable domain, its missing parts supplied by reference TRBV18 and TRBJ1-4, is NAGVMQNPRHLVRRRGQEARLRCSPMKGHSHVYWYRQLPEEGLKFMVYLQKENIIDESGMPKERFSAEFPKEGPSILRIQQVVRGDSAAYFCASSPQEVLDEKLFFGSGTQLSVL.

This clone has more than one count but fewer than ten. The rearrangement links TRBV6-6 to TRBJ1-2; D gene unclear. V lost 4 bases and J 8 bases, leaving 14 bases between the germline ends. The germline CDR1 and CDR2 sequences are MNHNY and SVGAGI (reference sequence). The CDR3 contains 13 residues. CDR3 in amino acids: CASSFSGREGYTF. The DNA of the CDR3 is TGTGCCAGCAGTTTCTCAGGCCGGGAAGGCTACACCTTC.

This chain connects TRBV28 to TRBJ2-7; 8 nucleotides align to TRBD1. V lost 5 bases, J lost 3 bases, and 9 bases stayed unmatched. Germline CDR1 is MDHEN and CDR2 is SYDVKM. CDR3 length: 15 amino acids. Here the CDR3 reads CASSPGGASVYEQYF. DNA of the CDR3: TGTGCCAGCAGTCCAGGGGGCGCATCGGTCTACGAGCAGTACTTC.

This clone was detected a few times. This chain joins TRBV18 and TRBJ1-6; D remains unclear. V was cut by 3 bases and J by 10 bases, with 10 bases left in between. In germline, CDR1 is KGHSH, CDR2 LQKENI. The length of the CDR3 is 13 residues. CDR3: CASSPPASSPLHF. CDR3 in DNA: TGTGCCAGCTCACCTCCGGCAAGCTCACCCCTCCACTTT.

V is TRBV5-8 and J is TRBJ2-2, with D possibly matching TRBD2 (6 bases). Germline CDR1 reads SGHTS; CDR2 reads YDEGEE. The CDR3 length is 14 residues. V was pared by 6 bases and J by 6 bases, with 15 bases between. This CDR3 reads CASTGGGWAGELFF. The CDR3 bases are TGTGCCAGCACCGGAGGAGGGTGGGCCGGGGAGCTGTTTTTT.